This T cell receptor beta chain was sequenced in a study of T-cell memory formation after mild COVID-19. This clonotype was detected only a few times. TCRdb re-called the 5' RACE reads with MiXCR, one entry per CDR3 protein. Of under 650,000 distinct CDR3 sequences listed, 15% to 20% were seen once; the top ten hold around 12%. This CDR3 is 15 amino acids long. Germline-derived CDR1 and CDR2 are SGHTA and FQGTGA. Trimming removed 5 bases from V and 0 bases from J, with 12 bases in between. Material for sequencing was PBMCs or a T cell subset sorted from them (not recorded which). J is TRBJ2-3 and V is TRBV7-3; the D gene is possibly TRBD1 (5 bases). This receptor was identified in an adult woman who had mild COVID-19 (a few samples of this study predate the infection). Cell type and time point are not known. The CDR3 DNA reads as TGTGCCAGCAGCCAAGGACATACTAGCACAGATACGCAGTATTTT. This translates into CASSQGHTSTDTQYF.